This TCR beta chain was obtained from a study of cytotoxic CD8 clonotypes in ibrutinib-treated CLL. This clone came up once. Clones were read by immunoSEQ multiplex PCR, and TCRdb kept only the in-frame ones, dropping some. The sample lists 330,000 or so clones, roughly 70% seen once, with roughly 6% in the top ten. Germline V CDR1 and CDR2: MNHEY, SMNVEV (reference sequence). The V gene lost 2 bases and the J gene lost 6 bases, with 8 bases spanning the gap. This CDR3 has 13 amino acids. This sample comprised PBMCs, obtained after 36 months of ibrutinib treatment. The chain is built from TRBV27 and TRBJ2-1; D is uncertain. This receptor was obtained from a human donor with chronic lymphocytic leukemia. The CDR3 sequence is CASSLAWGNEQFF. For the CDR3, the DNA is TGTGCCAGCAGTTTAGCGTGGGGCAATGAGCAGTTCTTC.